This T cell receptor beta chain was recorded in a study of blood T cell repertoires in COVID-19. Study in general: PBMCs, B-cell-depleted T cells, or T cells were the source of the cDNA or gDNA that made up the material.

Trimming took 2 bases from V and 10 from J, leaving 21 bases between them. Germline-derived CDR1 and CDR2 are SGHTS and YDEGEE. CDR3 length equals 15 residues. As originally analysed: The authors estimated nucleated cell counts from reference gene primer amplification. Data came from immunoSEQ multiplex PCR; TCRdb stores just in-frame clones and leaves some out. Clone size and V and J calls were adopted from that table, with D and trimming inferred from the DNA. The sample lists fewer than 45,000 clones, 85% seen once, with about 15% in the top ten. This sequence was found in a human donor in a cohort sampled during active COVID-19. V and J are TRBV5-8 and TRBJ1-1, with D possibly being TRBD1 (5 bases). Source material: peripheral blood. The CDR3 region is CASSFKQAVTLGAFF. The CDR3 nucleotides read TGTGCCAGCAGCTTCAAACAGGCGGTTACCTTGGGAGCTTTCTTT.